The sequence of this TCR beta chain was determined in a study of cytomegalovirus exposure and HLA in healthy donors. Of note for this clone: Distinct nucleotide sequences in the sample also encode this CDR3.

13 Jbeta primers and 60 Vbeta primers were used for the PCR. Produced via immunoSEQ multiplex PCR; TCRdb's table is partial and in-frame only. Of about 160,000 clones detected, roughly 79% appear once; the ten largest clones hold around 14%. V was clipped by 5 bases and J by 3 bases; unmatched bases: 5. The CDR3 covers 13 residues. Germline V gives CDR1 SGHRS, CDR2 YFSETQ. The sequence came from a woman aged 45-60 years in good health and CMV-seronegative. The specimen was PBMCs. The chain couples TRBV5-1 to TRBJ2-7; 7 bases align to TRBD2. The CDR3 region has the DNA TGCGCCAGCAGTGGGGGGGTGGGCTACGAGCAGTACTTC. Amino acid sequence: CASSGGVGYEQYF.